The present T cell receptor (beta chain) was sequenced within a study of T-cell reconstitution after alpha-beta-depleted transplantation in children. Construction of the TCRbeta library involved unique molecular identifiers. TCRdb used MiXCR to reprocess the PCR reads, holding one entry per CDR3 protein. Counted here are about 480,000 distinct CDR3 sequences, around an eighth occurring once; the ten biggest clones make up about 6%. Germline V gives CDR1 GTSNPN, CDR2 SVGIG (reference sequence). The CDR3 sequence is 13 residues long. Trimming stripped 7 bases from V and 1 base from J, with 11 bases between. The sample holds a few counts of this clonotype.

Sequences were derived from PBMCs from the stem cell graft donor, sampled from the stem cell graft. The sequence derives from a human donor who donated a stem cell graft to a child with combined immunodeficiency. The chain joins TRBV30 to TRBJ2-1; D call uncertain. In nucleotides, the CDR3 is TGTGCCTTCCTCCAGCTTTCCTACAATGAGCAGTTCTTC. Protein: CAFLQLSYNEQFF. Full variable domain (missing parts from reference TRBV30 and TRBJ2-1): SQTIHQWPATLVQPVGSPLSLECTVEGTSNPNLYWYRQAAGRGLQLLFYSVGIGQISSEVPQNLSASRPQDRQFILSSKKLLLSDSGFYLCAFLQLSYNEQFFGPGTRLTVL.